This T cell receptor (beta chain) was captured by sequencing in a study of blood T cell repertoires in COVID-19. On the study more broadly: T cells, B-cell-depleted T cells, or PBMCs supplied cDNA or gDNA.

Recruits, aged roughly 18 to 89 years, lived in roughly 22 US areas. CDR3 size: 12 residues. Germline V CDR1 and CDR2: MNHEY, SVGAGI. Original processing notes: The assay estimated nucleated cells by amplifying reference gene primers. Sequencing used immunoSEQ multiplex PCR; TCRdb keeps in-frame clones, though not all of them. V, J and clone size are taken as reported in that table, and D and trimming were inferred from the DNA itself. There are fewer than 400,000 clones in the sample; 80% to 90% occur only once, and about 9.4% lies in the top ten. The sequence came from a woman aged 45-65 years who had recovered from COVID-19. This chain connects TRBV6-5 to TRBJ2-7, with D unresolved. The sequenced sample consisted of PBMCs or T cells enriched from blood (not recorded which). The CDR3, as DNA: TGTGCGCTAGATATTTCGACCTACGAGCAGTACTTC. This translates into CALDISTYEQYF.